This T cell receptor beta chain was identified during a study of T-cell reconstitution after alpha-beta-depleted transplantation in children. This clonotype has a handful of counts. Its antigen is not known. Findings and limits, study-wide: After transplant, at about two months, alpha-beta T cells were reportedly derived from several hundred expanded graft clones. At the one-year point after transplant, T-cell counts and TCRbeta diversity were found to come mostly from T cells that had been newly produced. TCRbeta diversity was high at day 60 in some patients (a result of surviving recipient T cells and thymic progenitors).

As it was prepared, the TCRbeta library received unique molecular identifiers. TCRdb ran MiXCR on the PCR reads and lists one entry per CDR3 protein. The sample holds about 580,000 distinct CDR3 sequences, more than 20% seen once. This CDR3 is built from 14 residues. V was trimmed by 3 bases and J by 7 bases, leaving 13 bases between them. In germline, CDR1 is LNHDA, CDR2 SQIVND (reference sequence). The starting material was PBMCs, mostly from graft donor cells, obtained 360 days after TCRalphabeta/CD19-depleted stem cell transplant. The receptor was derived from a boy younger than two who had a stem cell transplant for acute myeloid leukemia, so the T cells may come from the graft donor. V gene TRBV19 combines with J gene TRBJ2-1, with D uncertain. CDR3 DNA sequence: TGTGCCAGTAGTATGAGAGGCAGGAGTAATGAGCAGTTCTTC. It yields the protein CASSMRGRSNEQFF.